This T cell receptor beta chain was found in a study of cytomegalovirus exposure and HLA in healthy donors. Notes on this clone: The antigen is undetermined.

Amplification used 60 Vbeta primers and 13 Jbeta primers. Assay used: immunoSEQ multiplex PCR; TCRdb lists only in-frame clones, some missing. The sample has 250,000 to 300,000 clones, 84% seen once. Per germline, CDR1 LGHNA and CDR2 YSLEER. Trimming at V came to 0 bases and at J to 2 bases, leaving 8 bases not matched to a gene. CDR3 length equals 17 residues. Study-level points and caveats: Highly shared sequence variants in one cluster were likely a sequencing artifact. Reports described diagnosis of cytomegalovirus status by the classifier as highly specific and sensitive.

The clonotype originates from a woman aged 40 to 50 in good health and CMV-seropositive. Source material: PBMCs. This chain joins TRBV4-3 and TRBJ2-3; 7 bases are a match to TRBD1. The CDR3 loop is CASSQDFRQGSTDTQYF. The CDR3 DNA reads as TGCGCCAGCAGCCAAGATTTTCGACAGGGATCCACAGATACGCAGTATTTT.